Sequencing of this T cell receptor beta chain was carried out in a study of OX40 agonist ivuxolimab in advanced cancers. Using immunoSEQ multiplex PCR, the repertoire was profiled, and TCRdb retains in-frame clones only, with some absent. The sample has more than 20,000 clones, approximately 90% seen once. Blood sampling was done at baseline, cycle 4 day 1, and cycle 7 day 1. To note about this clone: Its antigen remains unidentified.

Whole-study findings and limits: The mean number of expanded clones was higher in CD8+ T cells than in CD4+.

Germline V gene data show CDR1 as MGHRA and CDR2 as YSYEKL. Trimming shortened V by 1 base and J by 5 bases, and 9 bases separated the two germline ends. This CDR3 spans 14 amino acids. The rearrangement links TRBV4-1 to TRBJ2-1, with a weak D call TRBD2 (5 bases). The sequence was obtained from an adult with an advanced solid tumor such as melanoma, head and neck, liver or kidney cancer. The sequenced sample was CD4+ or CD8+ T cells sorted from blood, obtained in a trial of the OX40 agonist ivuxolimab. The chain's CDR3 is CASSQGAGNNEQFF. The CDR3 DNA reads as TGCGCCAGCAGCCAAGGGGCGGGCAACAATGAGCAGTTCTTC.